These 19 T cell receptor beta chains share one sample of origin, sequenced in a study of vaccination and CD4 T cells after COVID-19. Scientists ran DNA taken from cultured CD4+ T cells through the Oncomine TCR Beta short-read assay for sequencing. TCRdb re-called the PCR reads with MiXCR, one entry per CDR3 protein. Seen here are 15,000 to 20,000 distinct CDR3 sequences, 48% observed once, and the top ten hold about 5%. These receptors are not linked to any known antigen. Stated treatment: approximately 10-day PBMC culture with coronavirus spike peptide pools or control peptides (ViraFEST assay). The sample consisted of CD4+ T cells from blood, cultured in vitro, taken before SARS-CoV-2 vaccination. These receptors were collected from a human donor who had recovered from COVID-19.

V and J are TRBV30 and TRBJ1-6; no clear D. Trimming took 3 bases from V and 7 from J, leaving 7 bases between them. Germline V gene data show CDR1 as GTSNPN and CDR2 as SVGIG (reference sequence). The CDR3 loop spans 12 amino acids. In DNA, the CDR3 is TGTGCCTGGAGAGGGAGGAATTCACCCCTCCACTTT. It encodes CAWRGRNSPLHF.

This chain connects TRBV6-1 to TRBJ2-7, with 10 bases fitting TRBD2. This CDR3 contains 18 residues. CDR1 is MNHNS and CDR2 is SASEGT in the germline V gene. J gave up 2 bases and V 6 bases, and 16 bases lay outside the gene matches. CDR3 sequence (DNA): TGTGCCAGCAGACGATGGGGTAATAGCGGGGGGACAGCCTACGAGCAGTACTTC. Translation gives CASRRWGNSGGTAYEQYF.

This clonotype was picked up one time. The chain has TRBV18 and TRBJ1-1; 8 bases fit TRBD1. The CDR3 is made up of 14 amino acids. CDR1 and CDR2 (germline): KGHSH, LQKENI. With 1 base clipped from V and 5 bases from J, the junction kept 3 bases outside the gene matches. The CDR3 here is CASSPQTGVTEAFF. CDR3 sequence (DNA): TGTGCCAGCTCACCACAGACAGGGGTGACTGAAGCTTTCTTT.

This chain joins TRBV2 and TRBJ1-1; TRBD1 might be the D (6 bases). V lost 6 bases, J lost 8 bases, and 19 bases lay in between. The CDR3 covers 14 residues. CDR1 is SNHLY, CDR2 FYNNEI, per germline. CDR3 protein: CASSLQGPHSEAFF. The DNA for the CDR3 is TGTGCCAGCAGCTTACAGGGACCCCATTCGGAAGCTTTCTTT.

The chain has TRBV7-2 and TRBJ2-1; no firm D call. CDR1 is SGHTA, CDR2 FQGNSA, per germline. The CDR3 contains 15 residues. Trimming took off 0 bases at V and 5 bases at J, with 11 bases between the two ends. The DNA for the CDR3 is TGTGCCAGCAGCTTAGCCGTGACGGTGAACAATGAGCAGTTCTTC. Translation: CASSLAVTVNNEQFF.

V usage is TRBV30 and J usage is TRBJ1-1, with D uncertain. Trimming took off 0 bases at V and 1 base at J, with 6 bases between the two ends. Per the germline V gene, CDR1 is GTSNPN and CDR2 is SVGIG (reference sequence). The CDR3 covers 13 residues. The chain's CDR3 is CAWSVQGNTEAFF. As DNA, the CDR3 is TGTGCCTGGAGTGTACAAGGGAACACTGAAGCTTTCTTT. The full variable domain, completed using reference TRBV30 and TRBJ1-1, is SQTIHQWPATLVQPVGSPLSLECTVEGTSNPNLYWYRQAAGRGLQLLFYSVGIGQISSEVPQNLSASRPQDRQFILSSKKLLLSDSGFYLCAWSVQGNTEAFFGQGTRLTVV.

The chain is built from TRBV27 and TRBJ1-2; D may be TRBD1 (6 bases). The CDR3 is 14 amino acids. V was clipped by 6 bases and J by 7 bases, with 18 bases between them. Germline assignment: CDR1 MNHEY and CDR2 SMNVEV (reference sequence). The CDR3 DNA reads as TGTGCCAGCAGACGGGATTTTGGGGGCGGTGGCTACACCTTC. Translating gives CASRRDFGGGGYTF.

By its share, this clonotype is medium-sized. Here the CDR3 DNA reads TGTGCCAGTAGTACCAAGGGACAGCCTGGGGCCAACGTCCTGACTTTC. Its translation is CASSTKGQPGANVLTF. The chain employs TRBV19 and TRBJ2-6; TRBD1 agrees at 7 bases. J lost 2 bases, V lost 4 bases, and 5 bases had no gene match. Looked up from germline, CDR1 is LNHDA and CDR2 is SQIVND (reference sequence). This CDR3 region has 16 residues. The entire variable domain, with the rest obtained from reference TRBV19 and TRBJ2-6, is as follows: DGGITQSPKYLFRKEGQNVTLSCEQNLNHDAMYWYRQDPGQGLRLIYYSQIVNDFQKGDIAEGYSVSREKKESFPLTVTSAQKNPTAFYLCASSTKGQPGANVLTFGAGSRLTVL.

The V call is TRBV7-6, the J call TRBJ2-3; D not resolved. Trimming removed 5 bases at V and 10 bases at J, with 13 bases between. CDR1 is SGHVS and CDR2 is FNYEAQ in the germline V gene. The length of the CDR3 is 12 residues. The CDR3 sequence: CASSEHRDSQYF. In nucleotides, the CDR3 is TGTGCCAGCAGCGAGCATAGGGATTCGCAGTATTTT.

To note about this clonotype: Germline is not matched at one junction end, which may reflect a read error. The chain has TRBV6-5 and TRBJ1-1; D gene ambiguous. The CDR3 is made up of 15 amino acids. Germline-derived CDR1 and CDR2 are MNHEY and SVGAGI. CDR3 protein: CASSYWGAENTEAFF. CDR3 coding DNA: TGTGCCAGCAGCTACTGGGGAGCCGAGAACACTGAAGCTTTCTTT.

This clonotype has just a few counts. V and J are TRBV7-2 and TRBJ2-5; D might be TRBD2 (5 bases). This CDR3 is built from 14 residues. The V gene lost 4 bases and the J gene lost 5 bases, with 14 bases spanning the gap. CDR1 is SGHTA and CDR2 is FQGNSA in the germline V gene. The DNA of the CDR3 is TGTGCCAGCAGCTGGGCGGGTGGGCCGGAGACCCAGTACTTC. Its translation: CASSWAGGPETQYF.

This clonotype came up a few times. This rearrangement joins TRBV27 to TRBJ1-2; 8 bases agree with TRBD1. This CDR3 contains 13 residues. Looked up from germline, CDR1 is MNHEY and CDR2 is SMNVEV (reference sequence). V lost 5 bases to trimming and J lost 8 bases; unmatched junction nucleotides: 7. The CDR3 spells CASSEQGAGGYTF. CDR3 nucleotides: TGTGCCAGCAGTGAGCAGGGGGCGGGGGGCTACACCTTC.

This clonotype was counted between two and nine times. The chain is built from TRBV27 and TRBJ2-1, with 8 bases fitting TRBD2. J gave up 4 bases and V 5 bases, and 10 bases lay outside the gene matches. CDR3 length equals 16 residues. The germline CDR1 and CDR2 sequences are MNHEY and SMNVEV (reference sequence). The CDR3 here is CASSPPGLGTYNEQFF. The CDR3, as DNA: TGTGCCAGCAGTCCCCCGGGACTAGGAACATACAATGAGCAGTTCTTC.

This chain connects TRBV2 to TRBJ1-4; 7 bases are a match to TRBD1. Trimming took 4 bases from V and 4 from J; bases not matched to a gene: 12. CDR3 size: 17 residues. The germline V gene has CDR1 SNHLY and CDR2 FYNNEI. In nucleotides, the CDR3 is TGTGCCAGCAGTGTAGACAGGGTCTCTCGGGGTAATGAAAAACTGTTTTTT. Translation: CASSVDRVSRGNEKLFF.

A few counts support this clonotype. This chain links TRBV19 with TRBJ1-2; 12 positions agree with TRBD1. V lost 5 bases to trimming and J lost 9 bases; unmatched junction nucleotides: 10. CDR1 LNHDA and CDR2 SQIVND come from the germline V gene (reference sequence). CDR3 length: 15 residues. The CDR3 is CASSVTGTGGSRYTF. Written as DNA, the CDR3 is TGTGCCAGTAGTGTAACCGGGACAGGGGGCAGCCGCTACACCTTC. Full variable domain (remainder filled in from reference TRBV19 and TRBJ1-2): DGGITQSPKYLFRKEGQNVTLSCEQNLNHDAMYWYRQDPGQGLRLIYYSQIVNDFQKGDIAEGYSVSREKKESFPLTVTSAQKNPTAFYLCASSVTGTGGSRYTFGSGTRLTVV.

The chain carries TRBV7-3 and TRBJ2-7; D ambiguous. Germline V lookup: CDR1 SGHTA, CDR2 FQGTGA. V dropped 5 bases and J dropped 5 bases, with 13 bases sitting between them. This CDR3 contains 13 residues. In DNA, the CDR3 is TGTGCCAGCAGCAGAGGTCCCCAGGACGAGCAGTACTTC. Its translation: CASSRGPQDEQYF.

The CDR3 loop is CASSMASGSPPQDTQYF. The CDR3 nucleotides read TGTGCCAGCAGCATGGCTAGCGGGAGCCCACCCCAAGATACGCAGTATTTT. This chain links TRBV7-2 with TRBJ2-3, with 10 positions matching TRBD2. After removal of 5 bases from V and 5 bases from J, the junction contained 13 bases not matched to a gene. Germline V CDR1 and CDR2: SGHTA, FQGNSA. The CDR3 length is 17 residues. Full variable domain (outside the CDR3, taken from reference TRBV7-2 and TRBJ2-3): GAGVSQSPSNKVTEKGKDVELRCDPISGHTALYWYRQSLGQGLEFLIYFQGNSAPDKSGLPSDRFSAERTGGSVSTLTIQRTQQEDSAVYLCASSMASGSPPQDTQYFGPGTRLTVL.

The chain uses TRBV19 and TRBJ1-5; 7 bases match TRBD1. J lost 4 bases, V lost 3 bases, and 6 bases had no gene match. Germline V gene lookup returns CDR1 LNHDA and CDR2 SQIVND (reference sequence). The CDR3 extends over 15 amino acids. The CDR3 DNA reads TGTGCCAGTAGTATCGGGACAGCGGTTAATCAGCCCCAGCATTTT. This translates into CASSIGTAVNQPQHF. The whole variable domain, filled in from reference TRBV19 and TRBJ1-5, reads DGGITQSPKYLFRKEGQNVTLSCEQNLNHDAMYWYRQDPGQGLRLIYYSQIVNDFQKGDIAEGYSVSREKKESFPLTVTSAQKNPTAFYLCASSIGTAVNQPQHFGDGTRLSIL.

The sample holds a few counts of this clonotype. V and J are TRBV29-1 and TRBJ1-2; unclear D gene. The CDR3 is 14 residues long. Germline loops: CDR1 SQVTM, CDR2 ANQGSEA. Trimming pared 2 bases from V and 5 bases from J, leaving 15 bases between. The CDR3 DNA reads as TGCAGCGTTGAAAGGCTCCCTGGGGAATATGGCTACACCTTC. This encodes CSVERLPGEYGYTF.